These 9 T cell receptor beta chains came from one sample sequenced in a study of blood T cells in healthy people across ages. PCR was performed a second time for roughly 7 to 11 cycles using a sample-barcoded 5' primer and a J-beta primer mix. TCRdb called the 5' RACE reads again in MiXCR, with one record for every CDR3 protein. The table includes about 650,000 distinct CDR3 sequences, 52% detected once. Sequencing input: blood. These receptors all stem from a woman older than 75 in good health.

With respect to this clonotype: A much larger clone lies one base from this, so it may be a read error. The genes are TRBV20-1 and TRBJ1-1, with D perhaps TRBD1 (5 bases). The CDR3 extends over 12 amino acids. Germline V gives CDR1 DFQATT, CDR2 SNEGSKA (reference sequence). V was cut by 2 bases and J by 3 bases, with 7 bases left in between. This CDR3 reads CSARRGDTEAFF. DNA of the CDR3: TGCAGTGCTAGACGGGGGGACACTGAAGCTTTCTTT.

The CDR3 coding sequence is TGTGCCAGCCAACCTAGCGAGGGAAGCTCCTACGAGCAGTACTTC. Protein sequence: CASQPSEGSSYEQYF. V gene TRBV6-1 combines with J gene TRBJ2-7, with TRBD2 as a possible D gene (6 bases). Germline CDR1 is MNHNS and CDR2 is SASEGT. The CDR3 contains 15 residues. Trimming shortened V by 8 bases and J by 0 bases, and 17 bases separated the two germline ends.

V is TRBV4-2 and J is TRBJ2-5; maybe TRBD1 (6 bases). Germline V gives CDR1 LGHNA, CDR2 YNFKEQ. With 0 bases removed from V and 5 bases from J, the gap between germline ends came to 19 bases. This CDR3 is 17 amino acids long. The CDR3 loop is CASSQEGALEIAETQYF. CDR3 coding DNA: TGTGCCAGCAGCCAAGAGGGGGCTTTAGAGATCGCGGAGACCCAGTACTTC.

This clonotype has a handful of counts. The rearrangement joins TRBV4-3 to TRBJ2-7; 9 bases line up with TRBD2. The CDR3 runs to 18 residues. The trim removed 0 bases at V and 4 bases at J, leaving 13 bases unmatched. Germline CDR1 reads LGHNA; CDR2 reads YSLEER. CDR3 residues: CASSQDPSPAGGRYEQYF. In DNA form, the CDR3 reads TGCGCCAGCAGCCAAGATCCTAGCCCAGCGGGGGGCCGGTACGAGCAGTACTTC.

This clonotype was counted once. The V gene is TRBV10-3, the J gene TRBJ1-3; D is possibly TRBD1 (6 bases). V lost 7 bases and J 0 bases, leaving 10 bases between the germline ends. There are 14 residues in the CDR3. From germline, CDR1 is ENHRY and CDR2 SYGVKD. Written as DNA, the CDR3 is TGTGCCATCAAAGGACAGCACTCTGGAAACACCATATATTTT. Amino acid sequence: CAIKGQHSGNTIYF.

The chain carries TRBV7-2 and TRBJ2-7, with a weak D call TRBD2 (7 bases). Germline CDR1 is SGHTA and CDR2 is FQGNSA. This CDR3 is built from 14 residues. V gave up 6 bases and J gave up 2 bases, with 14 bases separating them. CDR3 sequence (DNA): TGTGCCAGCAGAGGGCGGGGGCCTACCTACGAGCAGTACTTC. Translating gives CASRGRGPTYEQYF.

Worth noting for this clonotype: With a much larger clone just one base away, this may be a read error. V usage is TRBV21-1 and J usage is TRBJ2-7; no check of the table's D call, TRBD2, against the DNA was made. TRBV21-1 is listed as a pseudogene. The CDR3 length is 15 residues. Here the CDR3 reads CASLEEADPSRGQYF. The DNA for the CDR3 is TGTGCCAGCCTTGAGGAGGCGGACCCCTCCCGTGGGCAGTACTTC.

This clonotype has just a few counts. The V gene is TRBV3-1, the J gene TRBJ1-1; a weak D match, TRBD1 (5 bases). This CDR3 region has 15 residues. Looked up from germline, CDR1 is LGHDT and CDR2 is YNNKEL (reference sequence). V was trimmed by 3 bases and J by 0 bases, leaving 11 bases between them. The CDR3 region is CASSQVRVMNTEAFF. The CDR3 DNA is TGTGCCAGCAGCCAGGTCAGGGTCATGAACACTGAAGCTTTCTTT.

The chain has TRBV24-1 and TRBJ2-3, with a possible D match to TRBD2 (5 bases). This CDR3 is built from 15 residues. V lost 5 bases to trimming and J lost 1 base, with 12 bases between them. The germline gives CDR1 KGHDR, CDR2 SFDVKD. The CDR3 here is CATSARDGGTDTQYF. As DNA, the CDR3 is TGTGCCACCAGTGCTCGGGATGGGGGCACAGATACGCAGTATTTT.